The 13 T cell receptor beta chains below were found in one sample sequenced in a study of spatial heterogeneity in lung cancer. These receptors' targets are unknown. Specified time point: sample taken at primary tumor resection. TCRdb processed the 5' RACE reads anew with MiXCR; each CDR3 protein has one entry. The data contain approximately 17,000 distinct CDR3 sequences, under 10% of them seen just once; the ten biggest clones take up approximately 25%. Whole-study findings and limits: The number of expanded tumor alpha and beta chains correlated with mutation number.

Source: lung tumor tissue, taken at surgery. These receptors all come from a male donor with early-stage non-small cell lung cancer.

Ten or more counts support this clonotype. The chain employs TRBV27 and TRBJ1-6, with D possibly TRBD1 on 6 matching bases. Trimming left V 4 bases short and J 7 bases short, with 11 bases between. Germline V gene data show CDR1 as MNHEY and CDR2 as SMNVEV (reference sequence). The CDR3 is 14 residues long. The CDR3 is CASSYEGENSPLHF. For the CDR3, the DNA is TGTGCCAGCAGTTACGAGGGGGAAAATTCACCCCTCCACTTT.

A note on this clonotype: This could be a read error, since a much larger clone is one nucleotide away. The chain has TRBV2 and TRBJ1-1, with unresolved D. The V gene's germline CDR1 is SNHLY and CDR2 FYNNEI. V was pared by 8 bases and J by 0 bases, with 7 bases between. This CDR3 region has 12 residues. The CDR3 spells CASLVMNTEAFF. The CDR3 nucleotides read TGTGCCAGCCTCGTGATGAACACTGAAGCTTTCTTT.

The chain couples TRBV25-1 to TRBJ2-7, with TRBD1 matching 9 bases. Germline loops: CDR1 MGHDK, CDR2 SYGVNS. The V and J ends lost 4 bases and 5 bases, in that order; junction bases with no gene match: 6. The CDR3 spans 14 residues. CDR3 sequence reads: CASSAGQGRDEQYF. The CDR3 coding sequence is TGTGCCAGCAGTGCTGGACAGGGGAGGGACGAGCAGTACTTC.

This clonotype has a count of ten or more. This chain uses TRBV5-6 with TRBJ1-2; D is perhaps TRBD1 (6 bases). The CDR3 contains 16 residues. Trimming removed 3 bases at V and 1 base at J, with 16 bases between. The V gene's germline CDR1 is SGHDT and CDR2 YYEEEE. The CDR3 DNA is TGTGCCAGCAGCTCCTGGGGGGGGCAGTATAACTATGGCTACACCTTC. It is translated as CASSSWGGQYNYGYTF.

The gene calls are TRBV18 and TRBJ2-7, with D perhaps being TRBD1 or TRBD2 (5 bases each). CDR1 is KGHSH, CDR2 LQKENI, per germline. Trimming stripped 3 bases from V and 0 bases from J, with 12 bases between. CDR3 length: 15 amino acids. CDR3 bases: TGTGCCAGCTCACCGGGTTCCGGGACCTCCTACGAGCAGTACTTC. Its protein is CASSPGSGTSYEQYF. The full variable domain, completed using reference TRBV18 and TRBJ2-7, is NAGVMQNPRHLVRRRGQEARLRCSPMKGHSHVYWYRQLPEEGLKFMVYLQKENIIDESGMPKERFSAEFPKEGPSILRIQQVVRGDSAAYFCASSPGSGTSYEQYFGPGTRLTVT.

In this sample, this clonotype turned up many times. The CDR3 DNA reads as TGTGCCAGCAAGAGCGGGGTGGAGGGAAACACCATATATTTT. Its protein product is CASKSGVEGNTIYF. The chain combines TRBV7-8 with TRBJ1-3; D uncertain. Between the trimmed V and J ends, which lost 7 bases and 4 bases, there was a span of 14 bases. CDR1 is SGHVS and CDR2 is FQNEAQ in the germline V gene. This CDR3 comprises 14 residues. The variable domain in full, completed from reference TRBV7-8 and TRBJ1-3, reads GAGVSQSPRYKVAKRGQDVALRCDPISGHVSLFWYQQALGQGPEFLTYFQNEAQLDKSGLPSDRFFAERPEGSVSTLKIQRTQQEDSAVYLCASKSGVEGNTIYFGEGSWLTVV.

This clonotype has a count of ten or more. The chain uses TRBV5-4 and TRBJ2-3; unclear D gene. This CDR3 contains 14 residues. The germline V gene has CDR1 SGHNT and CDR2 YYREEE (reference sequence). The V end was cut by 1 base, the J end by 2 bases, with 8 bases between. CDR3 sequence: CASSLRKTTDTQYF. The CDR3 DNA is TGTGCCAGCAGCTTGAGGAAGACCACAGATACGCAGTATTTT.

This clonotype was recorded at least ten times. This chain connects TRBV27 to TRBJ1-5; no firm D call. CDR1 and CDR2 (germline): MNHEY, SMNVEV (reference sequence). V was cut by 3 bases and J by 6 bases, with 6 bases left in between. This CDR3 is 12 amino acids long. The CDR3 reads CASSLVGQPQHF. The CDR3 DNA is TGTGCCAGCAGTTTGGTCGGTCAGCCCCAGCATTTT.

Only a few counts were recorded for this clonotype. V gene TRBV5-4 combines with J gene TRBJ1-2; D call uncertain. The germline gives CDR1 SGHNT, CDR2 YYREEE (reference sequence). V shed 0 bases and J shed 7 bases, with 16 bases lying between them. This CDR3 spans 15 amino acids. The CDR3 is CASSLEASILRGYTF. The CDR3 region has the DNA TGTGCCAGCAGCTTGGAAGCGAGCATACTACGTGGCTACACCTTC.

The gene calls are TRBV7-2 and TRBJ2-2, with a weak D call TRBD1 (5 bases). CDR1 and CDR2 (germline): SGHTA, FQGNSA. This CDR3 comprises 15 residues. V was shortened by 0 bases and J by 6 bases, with 11 bases between the two germline ends. CDR3 nucleotides: TGTGCCAGCAGCTTAGCGGGTCAGGGTGCCGGGGAGCTGTTTTTT. Translation gives CASSLAGQGAGELFF.

This clonotype was seen more than once but under ten times. V and J are TRBV7-3 and TRBJ2-1, with 14 bases matching TRBD2. V trimming: 3 bases; J trimming: 6 bases; junction bases outside the gene matches: 1. Germline V gene sequence: CDR1 SGHTA, CDR2 FQGTGA. The CDR3 spans 15 residues. CDR3 nucleotide sequence: TGTGCCAGCAGCTTGGGACTAGCGGGGGTCAATGAGCAGTTCTTC. It yields the protein CASSLGLAGVNEQFF.

The sample holds many counts of this clonotype. This rearrangement joins TRBV27 to TRBJ1-6; the D gene is possibly TRBD1 (5 bases). The CDR3 extends over 15 amino acids. V lost 2 bases to trimming and J lost 6 bases, with 11 bases between them. Germline loops: CDR1 MNHEY, CDR2 SMNVEV (reference sequence). The CDR3 sequence: CASSLLGVGNSPLHF. Here the CDR3 DNA reads TGTGCCAGCAGTTTACTAGGGGTTGGTAATTCACCCCTCCACTTT.

This clonotype was seen at least ten times. The V and J genes are TRBV10-3 and TRBJ2-3; D ambiguous. Trimming stripped 2 bases from V and 0 bases from J, with 15 bases between. Per the germline V gene, CDR1 is ENHRY and CDR2 is SYGVKD. This CDR3 has 17 amino acids. This CDR3 reads CAISEGFVDLSTDTQYF. Here the CDR3 DNA reads TGTGCCATCAGTGAGGGGTTCGTCGATTTGAGCACAGATACGCAGTATTTT.